What follows describes a single T cell receptor beta chain. Its target is not known. Generated by immunoSEQ multiplex PCR, the TCRdb table keeps only in-frame clones and is missing some. The sample contains fewer than 1.6 million clones, just under 99% of which appear only once. These data originate in a study of shared clonotypes between healthy human individuals. Study-level information: CD4 naive and CD4 memory each took three plates per donor, while CD8 naive took two and CD8 memory one. Regarding the study as a whole: The study's rarefaction showed incomplete sorted-subset sequencing despite large depth.

The CDR3 sequence is 15 residues long. The germline gives CDR1 SGHDN, CDR2 FVKESK. The V and J ends lost 0 bases and 0 bases respectively, with 8 bases between them. The specimen was naive CD4+ T cells sorted from blood. Subset reported: CD45RA+ positively selected. This chain uses TRBV14 with TRBJ2-5, with a weak D call TRBD2 (5 bases). The receptor was isolated from a man aged 30 to 45 in good health. CDR3 nucleotides: TGTGCCAGCAGCCAAGAATGGGAGTACCAAGAGACCCAGTACTTC. This gives the protein CASSQEWEYQETQYF.